This T cell receptor (beta chain) was retrieved from a study of cytomegalovirus exposure and HLA in healthy donors. The table lists this clone with a count of one. The antigen remains unidentified. The CDR3 runs to 16 residues. Trimming pared 3 bases from V and 0 bases from J, leaving 14 bases between. CDR1 is MNHEY and CDR2 is SMNVEV in the germline V gene (reference sequence). Whole-study results and caveats: Fewer N-insertions than the approximately 610-donor mean were reportedly shown by an Asian-associated ancestry cluster in a later analysis. Usually a TCR sequence was rare, but some public TCRs were found in many donors.

The primer mix had 60 Vbeta and 13 Jbeta primers. TCRdb's copy holds only in-frame clones and misses some; the assay was immunoSEQ multiplex PCR. This sample has fewer than 250,000 clones; around 82% occur once, and the top ten carry 1.5% to 2%. This chain uses TRBV27 with TRBJ1-2; maybe TRBD1 (5 bases). Sequencing input: PBMCs. This TCR came from a man aged 40-49 years in good health and CMV-seropositive. In DNA, the CDR3 is TGTGCCAGCAGTTTCTATGGAGGGGACGCTAACTATGGCTACACCTTC. Encoded protein: CASSFYGGDANYGYTF.